In this sample, the clone carrying this TCR beta chain turned up many times. The CDR3 regions of TCR beta were amplified from RNA transcripts. During a first-round RT-PCR of the TCR CDR3, the HTBI primer set was used. In TCRdb, the multiplex PCR reads were re-called with MiXCR into one record per CDR3 protein. The sample shows 300,000 to 400,000 distinct CDR3 sequences, roughly 23% of them seen only once. The germline gives CDR1 SGDLS, CDR2 YYNGEE. This CDR3 contains 18 residues. After removal of 0 bases from V and 5 bases from J, the junction contained 16 bases not matched to a gene. The data originate from a study of T cells in Graves' hyperthyroidism and ophthalmopathy. Study context: Peripheral blood sampling occurred at initial diagnosis, before any treatment.

What was sequenced was blood. The V call is TRBV9, the J call TRBJ2-5; TRBD2 agrees at 7 bases. This TCR was sampled from a woman between 45 and 65 years old with Graves' hyperthyroidism. CDR3 in amino acids: CASSVAPAGGLGGETQYF. The CDR3 bases are TGTGCCAGCAGCGTAGCCCCGGCGGGCGGACTAGGCGGGGAGACCCAGTACTTC. Supplemented by reference TRBV9 and TRBJ2-5, the full variable domain reads DSGVTQTPKHLITATGQRVTLRCSPRSGDLSVYWYQQSLDQGLQFLIQYYNGEERAKGNILERFSAQQFPDLHSELNLSSLELGDSALYFCASSVAPAGGLGGETQYFGPGTRLLVL.